What follows are 24 T cell receptor beta chains derived from one specimen sequenced in a study of CD8+CD57+ T cells in acquired aplastic anemia. Genomic DNA served as template for TCR beta VDJ and CDR3 profiling. TCRdb recomputed calls from the reads with MiXCR, one row per CDR3 protein. The repertoire includes 150,000 to 200,000 distinct CDR3 sequences, 55% to 75% of them detected once, and about 50% sits in the top ten. Sequenced material: sorted CD4+, CD8+, or CD8+CD57+ T cells (not recorded which) from PBMCs. All receptors derive from a human donor in good health.

This CDR3 reads CATVPLGDTQYF. The DNA of the CDR3 is TGTGCCACCGTGCCACTTGGGGATACGCAGTATTTT. The chain carries TRBV2 and TRBJ2-3; D unresolved. The CDR3 runs 12 residues. Germline V gene lookup returns CDR1 SNHLY and CDR2 FYNNEI. V was pared by 10 bases and J by 6 bases, with 14 bases between.

The chain employs TRBV19 and TRBJ2-3; 8 bases align to TRBD2. The V segment lost 4 bases and the J segment 10 bases; nucleotides outside the gene matches: 1. The CDR3 extends over 11 amino acids. Per the germline V gene, CDR1 is LNHDA and CDR2 is SQIVND (reference sequence). The CDR3 spells CASSRAGAQYF. In nucleotides, the CDR3 is TGTGCCAGTAGTAGAGCGGGGGCGCAGTATTTT.

V is TRBV11-2 and J is TRBJ1-3; D is possibly TRBD1 (6 bases). CDR3 length: 14 amino acids. Germline V gene sequence: CDR1 SGHAT, CDR2 FQNNGV. Trimming stripped 5 bases from V and 4 bases from J, with 12 bases between. CDR3 loop: CASSTTGSGNTIYF. The CDR3 DNA follows: TGTGCCAGCAGCACTACAGGGTCCGGAAACACCATATATTTT.

The V gene is TRBV12-3 or TRBV12-4, the J gene TRBJ1-2; D is unresolved. The CDR3 length is 14 residues. Trimming stripped 1 base from V and 6 bases from J, with 12 bases between. The CDR3 loop is CASSLEGKRDGYTF. The CDR3, as DNA: TGTGCCAGCAGTTTAGAGGGCAAAAGAGATGGCTACACCTTC.

The CDR3 here is CSAREVAGGGKLFF. CDR3 bases: TGCAGTGCGCGAGAGGTGGCAGGGGGTGGAAAACTGTTTTTT. This chain uses TRBV20-1 with TRBJ1-4, with TRBD1 matching over 7 bases. The CDR3 length is 14 residues. The ends lost 6 bases at V and 10 bases at J; junction bases unmatched: 14. Germline V gene data show CDR1 as DFQATT and CDR2 as SNEGSKA (reference sequence).

This clonotype was seen a handful of times. J is TRBJ2-7 and V is TRBV28; 9 bases are a match to TRBD2. Germline CDR1 reads MDHEN; CDR2 reads SYDVKM. The V segment lost 1 base and the J segment 6 bases; nucleotides outside the gene matches: 4. The CDR3 runs to 14 residues. The DNA of the CDR3 is TGTGCCAGCAGTTTATTAGCGGGAGCCCCCGAGCAGTACTTC. This gives the protein CASSLLAGAPEQYF.

This chain uses TRBV19 with TRBJ2-7, with 8 bases matching TRBD2. V lost 7 bases to trimming and J lost 3 bases; unmatched junction nucleotides: 8. The CDR3 runs to 14 residues. Germline V gene sequence: CDR1 LNHDA, CDR2 SQIVND (reference sequence). The CDR3 DNA is TGTGCCAGTACCCCGGGACTAGGTAACTACGAGCAGTACTTC. Amino acid sequence: CASTPGLGNYEQYF.

This chain connects TRBV2 to TRBJ2-7, with 11 bases matching TRBD1. Per the germline V gene, CDR1 is SNHLY and CDR2 is FYNNEI. The CDR3 consists of 15 residues. V lost 6 bases and J lost 5; bases outside the gene matches: 9. CDR3 loop: CASSYGTGGVDEQYF. CDR3 coding DNA: TGTGCCAGCAGCTACGGGACAGGGGGGGTGGACGAGCAGTACTTC.

The sample holds one count of this clonotype. This chain connects TRBV7-6 to TRBJ2-2; D not certain. CDR3 length: 14 residues. Looked up from germline, CDR1 is SGHVS and CDR2 is FNYEAQ. V dropped 9 bases and J dropped 8 bases, with 19 bases sitting between them. The CDR3: CASSQRVARGELFF. CDR3 DNA sequence: TGTGCCAGTTCCCAGCGTGTAGCCCGGGGGGAGCTGTTTTTT.

This rearrangement joins TRBV6-5 to TRBJ2-7, with D perhaps TRBD1 or TRBD2 (6 bases each). The V end was cut by 4 bases, the J end by 2 bases, with 9 bases between. The CDR3 contains 13 residues. Germline V gene sequence: CDR1 MNHEY, CDR2 SVGAGI. Written as DNA, the CDR3 is TGTGCCAGCAGTTGGAGGGACACCTACGAGCAGTACTTC. Translation gives CASSWRDTYEQYF.

The chain carries TRBV7-9 and TRBJ2-7, with TRBD1 as a possible D gene (5 bases). Germline V CDR1 and CDR2: SEHNR, FQNEAQ (reference sequence). The CDR3 is 13 residues long. Trimming pared 2 bases from V and 3 bases from J, leaving 8 bases between. Here the CDR3 reads CASSLRQSYEQYF. The CDR3 DNA sequence: TGTGCCAGCAGCTTACGACAGAGCTACGAGCAGTACTTC.

V is TRBV19 and J is TRBJ2-6, with 8 bases fitting TRBD1. Germline values: CDR1 LNHDA, CDR2 SQIVND (reference sequence). CDR3 size: 15 residues. V was pared by 4 bases and J by 1 base, with 0 bases of the junction left unmatched. CDR3 sequence reads: CASSRQGSGANVLTF. The DNA for the CDR3 is TGTGCCAGTAGTAGACAGGGGTCTGGGGCCAACGTCCTGACTTTC.

This chain uses TRBV29-1 with TRBJ1-5; the D is unclear. The CDR3 runs to 12 residues. V was pared by 4 bases and J by 7 bases, with 11 bases between. Germline-derived CDR1 and CDR2 are SQVTM and ANQGSEA. The CDR3: CSVGSGNQPQHF. The CDR3 DNA sequence: TGCAGCGTTGGATCCGGTAACCAGCCCCAGCATTTT. Variable domain in full (rest from reference TRBV29-1 and TRBJ1-5): SAVISQKPSRDICQRGTSLTIQCQVDSQVTMMFWYRQQPGQSLTLIATANQGSEATYESGFVIDKFPISRPNLTFSTLTVSNMSPEDSSIYLCSVGSGNQPQHFGDGTRLSIL.

The chain carries TRBV10-3 and TRBJ1-2, with D maybe TRBD1 (6 bases). Deletions cut 10 bases from V and 5 bases from J, with 23 bases between. Germline CDR1 reads ENHRY; CDR2 reads SYGVKD. CDR3 length: 15 residues. CDR3 residues: CATFRAEQGSYGYTF. The CDR3 DNA reads as TGTGCCACCTTTAGGGCAGAACAGGGATCTTATGGCTACACCTTC.

Of note for this clonotype: One end of the junction varies from germline; a read error may be responsible. The rearrangement joins TRBV7-3 to TRBJ1-2; no clear D gene. Germline V lookup: CDR1 SGHTA, CDR2 FQGTGA. The CDR3 runs to 15 residues. In DNA form, the CDR3 reads TGCGCCAGCAGCCAAGAGTACACCCCTAACTATGGCTACACCTTC. Translating gives CASSQEYTPNYGYTF.

The V and J genes are TRBV7-8 and TRBJ1-2; D gene uncertain. Trimming took off 3 bases at V and 2 bases at J, with 13 bases between the two ends. CDR3 length equals 15 residues. Per the germline V gene, CDR1 is SGHVS and CDR2 is FQNEAQ. This chain's CDR3 is CASSLGVIPNYGYTF. The CDR3 region has the DNA TGTGCCAGCAGCTTGGGTGTTATCCCGAACTATGGCTACACCTTC.

Here the CDR3 DNA reads TGTGCCACCAGCAGAGATGGGGCAGGGGAATCACCCCTCCACTTT. Its protein is CATSRDGAGESPLHF. The J gene is TRBJ1-6, the V gene TRBV15, with D perhaps matching TRBD1 (6 bases). CDR1 and CDR2 from the germline V gene are LNHNV and YYDKDF (reference sequence). V lost 0 bases to trimming and J lost 10 bases, with 13 bases between them. The CDR3 runs to 15 residues.

The chain joins TRBV13 to TRBJ2-7, with 10 bases that match TRBD2. Trimming removed 4 bases from V and 4 bases from J; junction bases left unmatched: 7. CDR3 length: 15 amino acids. CDR1 is PRHDT, CDR2 FYEKMQ, per germline (reference sequence). In DNA, the CDR3 is TGTGCCAGCAGCTCCCCGCTAGCGGGAGATTACGAGCAGTACTTC. Translated, it gives CASSSPLAGDYEQYF.

There are a few counts of this clonotype. The genes are TRBV24-1 and TRBJ2-3, with 9 bases identical to TRBD2. V lost 1 base, J lost 4 bases, and 2 bases stayed unmatched. CDR3 length equals 15 residues. CDR1 is KGHDR and CDR2 is SFDVKD in the germline V gene. CDR3 sequence reads: CATSDFGGRADTQYF. The CDR3 DNA is TGTGCCACCAGTGATTTCGGCGGGAGGGCAGATACGCAGTATTTT.

A single count supports this clonotype. This chain's CDR3 is CASSFGGAGGDEQFF. The CDR3 bases are TGTGCCAGCAGCTTCGGCGGGGCGGGGGGGGATGAGCAGTTCTTC. This chain uses TRBV7-3 with TRBJ2-1; 9 nucleotides line up with TRBD2. Per the germline V gene, CDR1 is SGHTA and CDR2 is FQGTGA. The CDR3 sequence is 15 residues long. Unmatched junction bases numbered 8, after V lost 3 bases and J lost 8 bases.

This clonotype was seen a few times. The chain uses TRBV15 and TRBJ2-5, with TRBD2 matching 7 bases. CDR1 and CDR2 from the germline V gene are LNHNV and YYDKDF (reference sequence). V lost 3 bases to trimming and J lost 2 bases; unmatched junction nucleotides: 9. CDR3 length: 16 amino acids. CDR3 sequence: CATSRGRVGLQETQYF. The CDR3 nucleotides read TGTGCCACCAGCAGGGGCAGGGTGGGACTACAAGAGACCCAGTACTTC. Full variable domain (missing parts from reference TRBV15 and TRBJ2-5): DAMVIQNPRYQVTQFGKPVTLSCSQTLNHNVMYWYQQKSSQAPKLLFHYYDKDFNNEADTPDNFQSRRPNTSFCFLDIRSPGLGDTAMYLCATSRGRVGLQETQYFGPGTRLLVL.

CDR3 nucleotides: TGTGCCACCAGTTTCTCCGGCTCCCCCGGGGAGCTGTTTTTT. Protein product: CATSFSGSPGELFF. J is TRBJ2-2 and V is TRBV24-1; D is unclear. Trimming stripped 6 bases from V and 6 bases from J, with 13 bases between. Per the germline V gene, CDR1 is KGHDR and CDR2 is SFDVKD. The CDR3 runs 14 residues.

The chain carries TRBV7-9 and TRBJ2-7, with TRBD1 as a possible D gene (5 bases). Trimming removed 6 bases from V and 0 bases from J, with 12 bases in between. CDR3 size: 14 residues. CDR1 and CDR2 (germline): SEHNR, FQNEAQ (reference sequence). CDR3 region: CASSPRQNSYEQYF. The CDR3 bases are TGTGCCAGCAGTCCACGACAGAACTCCTACGAGCAGTACTTC.

The J gene is TRBJ2-1, the V gene TRBV29-1, with TRBD1 identical over 11 bases. The CDR3 has 12 residues. With V trimmed by 5 bases and J by 10 bases, 4 bases remained unmatched. The germline CDR1 and CDR2 sequences are SQVTM and ANQGSEA. The CDR3 loop is CSVRTGGSEQFF. As DNA, the CDR3 is TGCAGCGTTAGGACAGGGGGCAGCGAGCAGTTCTTC.